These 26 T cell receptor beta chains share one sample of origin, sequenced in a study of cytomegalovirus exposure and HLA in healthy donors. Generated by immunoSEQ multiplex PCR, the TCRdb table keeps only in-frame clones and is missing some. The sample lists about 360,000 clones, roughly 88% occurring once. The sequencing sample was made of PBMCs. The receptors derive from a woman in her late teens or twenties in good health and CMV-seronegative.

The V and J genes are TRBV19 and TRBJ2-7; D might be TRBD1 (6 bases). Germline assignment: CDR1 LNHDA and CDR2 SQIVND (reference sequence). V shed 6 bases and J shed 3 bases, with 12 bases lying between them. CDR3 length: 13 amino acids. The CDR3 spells CASSPGDNYEQYF. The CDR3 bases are TGTGCCAGTAGCCCCGGGGACAACTACGAGCAGTACTTC.

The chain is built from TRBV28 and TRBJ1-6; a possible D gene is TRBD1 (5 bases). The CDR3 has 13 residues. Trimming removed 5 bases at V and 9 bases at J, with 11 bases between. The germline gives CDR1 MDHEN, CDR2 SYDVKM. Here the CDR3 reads CASSVGQISPLHF. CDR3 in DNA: TGTGCCAGCAGTGTGGGGCAGATTTCACCCCTCCACTTT.

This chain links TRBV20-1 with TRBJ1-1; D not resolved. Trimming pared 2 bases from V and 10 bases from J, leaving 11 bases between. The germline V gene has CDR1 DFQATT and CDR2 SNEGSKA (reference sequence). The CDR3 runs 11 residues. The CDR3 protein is CSARTVGGAFF. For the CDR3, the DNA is TGCAGTGCTAGAACGGTTGGTGGAGCTTTCTTT.

The CDR3 loop reads CASAGGSHTDTQYF. DNA for the CDR3: TGTGCCAGCGCCGGGGGTTCACACACAGATACGCAGTATTTT. The chain joins TRBV2 to TRBJ2-3; D is perhaps TRBD2 (6 bases). In germline, CDR1 is SNHLY, CDR2 FYNNEI. Trimming cost V 8 bases and J 2 bases, with 14 bases left between them. This CDR3 is 14 amino acids long.

In nucleotides, the CDR3 is TGTGCCAGCAGCTTGGCGTATGGGACAGCCGCCTACGAGCAGTACTTC. Protein: CASSLAYGTAAYEQYF. The chain carries TRBV7-9 and TRBJ2-7; 7 bases fit TRBD1. Per the germline V gene, CDR1 is SEHNR and CDR2 is FQNEAQ (reference sequence). CDR3 length: 16 amino acids. Trimming took 3 bases from V and 2 from J; bases not matched to a gene: 10.

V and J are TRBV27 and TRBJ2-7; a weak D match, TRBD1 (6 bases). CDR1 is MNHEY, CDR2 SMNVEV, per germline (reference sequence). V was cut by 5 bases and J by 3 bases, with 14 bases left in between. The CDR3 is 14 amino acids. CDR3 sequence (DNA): TGTGCCAGCAGTACCTGGACAGACCTCTACGAGCAGTACTTC. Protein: CASSTWTDLYEQYF.

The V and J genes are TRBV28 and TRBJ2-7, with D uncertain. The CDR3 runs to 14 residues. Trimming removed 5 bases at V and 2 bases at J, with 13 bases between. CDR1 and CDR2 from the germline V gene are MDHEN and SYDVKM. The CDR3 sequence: CASSPFGYTYEQYF. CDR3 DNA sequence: TGTGCCAGCAGTCCCTTCGGGTACACCTACGAGCAGTACTTC.

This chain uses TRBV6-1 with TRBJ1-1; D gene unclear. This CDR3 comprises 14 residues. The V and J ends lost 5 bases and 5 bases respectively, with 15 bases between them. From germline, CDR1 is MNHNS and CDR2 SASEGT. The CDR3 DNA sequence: TGTGCCAGCAGTTTCTTTGACACCTCAACTGAAGCTTTCTTT. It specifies CASSFFDTSTEAFF.

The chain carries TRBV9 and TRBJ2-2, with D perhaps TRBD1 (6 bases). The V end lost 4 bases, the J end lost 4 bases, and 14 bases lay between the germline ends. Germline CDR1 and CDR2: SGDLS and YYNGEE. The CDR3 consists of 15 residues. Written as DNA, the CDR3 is TGTGCCAGCAGCACGCAGGGGATTCCCACCGGGGAGCTGTTTTTT. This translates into CASSTQGIPTGELFF.

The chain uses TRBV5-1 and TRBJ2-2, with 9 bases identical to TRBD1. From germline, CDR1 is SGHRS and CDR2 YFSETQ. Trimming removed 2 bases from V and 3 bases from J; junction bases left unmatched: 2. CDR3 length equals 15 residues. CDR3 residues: CASSFDRGDTGELFF. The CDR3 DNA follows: TGCGCCAGCAGCTTCGACAGGGGGGACACCGGGGAGCTGTTTTTT.

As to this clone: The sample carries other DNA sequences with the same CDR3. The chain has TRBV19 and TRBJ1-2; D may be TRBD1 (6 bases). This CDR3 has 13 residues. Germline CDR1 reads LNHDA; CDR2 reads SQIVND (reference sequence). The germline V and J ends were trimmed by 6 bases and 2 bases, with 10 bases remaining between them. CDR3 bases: TGTGCCAGTAGCCCGCAGGGGAACTATGGCTACACCTTC. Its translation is CASSPQGNYGYTF.

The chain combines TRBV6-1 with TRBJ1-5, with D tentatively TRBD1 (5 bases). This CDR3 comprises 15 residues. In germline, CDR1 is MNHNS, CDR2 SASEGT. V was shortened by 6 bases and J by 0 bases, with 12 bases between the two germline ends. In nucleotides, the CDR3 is TGTGCCAGCAGAGTGGGGCTTTATAGCAATCAGCCCCAGCATTTT. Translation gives CASRVGLYSNQPQHF.

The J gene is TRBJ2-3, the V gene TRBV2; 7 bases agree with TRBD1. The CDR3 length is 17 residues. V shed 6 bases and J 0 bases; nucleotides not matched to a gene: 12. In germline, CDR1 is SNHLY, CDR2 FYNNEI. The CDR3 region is CASSPHAPTGSTDTQYF. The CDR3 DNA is TGTGCCAGCAGCCCACACGCCCCGACAGGGAGCACAGATACGCAGTATTTT.

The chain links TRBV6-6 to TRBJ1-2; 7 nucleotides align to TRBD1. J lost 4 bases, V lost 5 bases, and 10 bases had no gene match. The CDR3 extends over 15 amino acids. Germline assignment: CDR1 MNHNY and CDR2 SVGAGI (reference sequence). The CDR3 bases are TGTGCCAGCAGTAGACAGGGAGTAGAGTTCTATGGCTACACCTTC. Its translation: CASSRQGVEFYGYTF.

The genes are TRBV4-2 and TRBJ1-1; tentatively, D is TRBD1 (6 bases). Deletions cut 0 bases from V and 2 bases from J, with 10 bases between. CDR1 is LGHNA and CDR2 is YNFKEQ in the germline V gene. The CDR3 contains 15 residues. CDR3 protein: CASSQEGQINTEAFF. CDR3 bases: TGTGCCAGCAGCCAAGAAGGACAGATTAACACTGAAGCTTTCTTT.

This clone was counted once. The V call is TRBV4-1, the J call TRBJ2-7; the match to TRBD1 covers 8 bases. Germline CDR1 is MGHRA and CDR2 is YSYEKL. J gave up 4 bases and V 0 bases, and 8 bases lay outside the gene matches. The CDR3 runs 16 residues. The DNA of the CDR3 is TGCGCCAGCAGCCAAGATCCCCAGGGGGCGGGGTACGAGCAGTACTTC. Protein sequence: CASSQDPQGAGYEQYF.

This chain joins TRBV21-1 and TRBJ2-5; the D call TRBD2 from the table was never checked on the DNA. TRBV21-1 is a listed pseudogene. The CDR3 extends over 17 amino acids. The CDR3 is CASSNRVLAGVQETQYF. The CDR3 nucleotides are TGTGCCAGCAGCAATAGGGTGTTAGCGGGAGTCCAAGAGACCCAGTACTTC.

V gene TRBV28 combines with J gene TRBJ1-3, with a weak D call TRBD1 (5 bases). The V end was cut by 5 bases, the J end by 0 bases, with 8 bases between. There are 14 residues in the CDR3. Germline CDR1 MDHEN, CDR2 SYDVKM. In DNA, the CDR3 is TGTGCCAGCAGTCGGGGGGACTCTGGAAACACCATATATTTT. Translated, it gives CASSRGDSGNTIYF.

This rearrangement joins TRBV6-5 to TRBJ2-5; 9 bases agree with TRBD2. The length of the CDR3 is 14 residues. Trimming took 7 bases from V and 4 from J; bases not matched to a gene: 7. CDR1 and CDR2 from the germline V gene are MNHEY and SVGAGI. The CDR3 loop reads CASKAGGDSETQYF. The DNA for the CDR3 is TGTGCCAGCAAGGCGGGGGGGGATTCAGAGACCCAGTACTTC.

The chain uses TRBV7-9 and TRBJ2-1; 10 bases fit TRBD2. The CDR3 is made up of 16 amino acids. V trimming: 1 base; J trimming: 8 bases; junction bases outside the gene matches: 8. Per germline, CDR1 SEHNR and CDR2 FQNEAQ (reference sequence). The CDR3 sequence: CASSLVLAGGLYEQFF. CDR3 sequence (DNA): TGTGCCAGCAGCTTAGTTTTAGCGGGAGGCCTCTATGAGCAGTTCTTC. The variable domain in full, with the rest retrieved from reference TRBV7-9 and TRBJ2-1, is DTGVSQNPRHKITKRGQNVTFRCDPISEHNRLYWYRQTLGQGPEFLTYFQNEAQLEKSRLLSDRFSAERPKGSFSTLEIQRTEQGDSAMYLCASSLVLAGGLYEQFFGPGTRLTVL.

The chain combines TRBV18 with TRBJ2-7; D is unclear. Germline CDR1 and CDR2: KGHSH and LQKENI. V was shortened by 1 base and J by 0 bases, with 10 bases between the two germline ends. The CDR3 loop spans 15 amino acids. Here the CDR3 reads CASSPLATSSYEQYF. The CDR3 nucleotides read TGTGCCAGCTCACCACTTGCCACGAGCTCCTACGAGCAGTACTTC.

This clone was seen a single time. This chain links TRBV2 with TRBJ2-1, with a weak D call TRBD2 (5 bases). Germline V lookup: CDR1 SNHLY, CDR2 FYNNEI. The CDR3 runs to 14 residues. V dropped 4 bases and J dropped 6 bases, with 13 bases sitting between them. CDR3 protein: CASSGHREGNEQFF. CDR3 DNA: TGTGCCAGCAGTGGCCACAGAGAGGGCAATGAGCAGTTCTTC. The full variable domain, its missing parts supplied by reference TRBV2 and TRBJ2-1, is EPEVTQTPSHQVTQMGQEVILRCVPISNHLYFYWYRQILGQKVEFLVSFYNNEISEKSEIFDDQFSVERPDGSNFTLKIRSTKLEDSAMYFCASSGHREGNEQFFGPGTRLTVL.

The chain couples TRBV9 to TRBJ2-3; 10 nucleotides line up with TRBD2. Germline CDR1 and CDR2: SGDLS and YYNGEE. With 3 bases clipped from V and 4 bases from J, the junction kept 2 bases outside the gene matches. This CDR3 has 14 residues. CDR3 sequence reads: CASSAGTSADTQYF. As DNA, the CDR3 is TGTGCCAGCAGCGCCGGGACTAGCGCAGATACGCAGTATTTT.

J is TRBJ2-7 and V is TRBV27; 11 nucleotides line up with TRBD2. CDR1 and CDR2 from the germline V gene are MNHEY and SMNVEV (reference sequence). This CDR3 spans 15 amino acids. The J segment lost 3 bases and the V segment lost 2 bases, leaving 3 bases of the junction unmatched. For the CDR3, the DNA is TGTGCCAGCAGTTTAACACTAGCGGGAGTCTACGAGCAGTACTTC. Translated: CASSLTLAGVYEQYF.

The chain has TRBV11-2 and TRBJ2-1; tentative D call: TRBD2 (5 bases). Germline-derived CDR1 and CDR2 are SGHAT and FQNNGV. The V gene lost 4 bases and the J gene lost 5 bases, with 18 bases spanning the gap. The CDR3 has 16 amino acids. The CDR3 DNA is TGTGCCAGCAGCTCCCAGCGGAGGTCCTATAACAATGAGCAGTTCTTC. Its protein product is CASSSQRRSYNNEQFF.

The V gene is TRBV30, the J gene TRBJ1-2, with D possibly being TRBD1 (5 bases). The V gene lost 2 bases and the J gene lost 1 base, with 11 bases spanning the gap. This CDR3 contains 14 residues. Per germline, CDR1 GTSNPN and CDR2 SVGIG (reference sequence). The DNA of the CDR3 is TGTGCCTGGAGTCTTATGACAGTTAACTATGGCTACACCTTC. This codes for CAWSLMTVNYGYTF.